This entry concerns a single TCR beta chain. Seattle cases were enrolled at active infection and followed longitudinally. Using immunoSEQ multiplex PCR, the repertoire was profiled, and TCRdb retains in-frame clones only, with some absent. The sample lists roughly 290,000 clones; around 90% were seen once. CDR1 is SGHRS, CDR2 YFSETQ, per germline. The CDR3 has 16 residues. Unmatched junction bases numbered 4, after V lost 0 bases and J lost 4 bases. These data are taken from a study of blood T cell repertoires in COVID-19. Study details: T cells, B-cell-depleted T cells, or PBMCs supplied cDNA or gDNA.

The gene calls are TRBV5-1 and TRBJ2-2, with 9 bases lining up with TRBD2. Sequenced input: peripheral blood. The receptor was isolated from a woman in her 30s with COVID-19, enrolled during active disease. The CDR3 here is CASSLASGRLTGELFF. CDR3 DNA: TGCGCCAGCAGCTTGGCAAGCGGGAGGCTCACCGGGGAGCTGTTTTTT. The entire variable domain, with the rest obtained from reference TRBV5-1 and TRBJ2-2, is as follows: KAGVTQTPRYLIKTRGQQVTLSCSPISGHRSVSWYQQTPGQGLQFLFEYFSETQRNKGNFPGRFSGRQFSNSRSEMNVSTLELGDSALYLCASSLASGRLTGELFFGEGSRLTVL.